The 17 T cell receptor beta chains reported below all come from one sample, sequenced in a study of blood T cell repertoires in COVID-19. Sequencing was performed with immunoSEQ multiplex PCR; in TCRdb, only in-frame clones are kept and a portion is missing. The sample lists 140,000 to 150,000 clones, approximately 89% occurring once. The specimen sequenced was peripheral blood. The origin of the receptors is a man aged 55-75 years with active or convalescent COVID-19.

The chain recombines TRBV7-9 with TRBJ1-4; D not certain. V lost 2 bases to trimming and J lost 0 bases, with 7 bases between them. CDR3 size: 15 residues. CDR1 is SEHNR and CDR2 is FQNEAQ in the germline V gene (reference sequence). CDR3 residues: CASSLSTTTNEKLFF. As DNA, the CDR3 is TGTGCCAGCAGCTTAAGTACTACAACTAATGAAAAACTGTTTTTT.

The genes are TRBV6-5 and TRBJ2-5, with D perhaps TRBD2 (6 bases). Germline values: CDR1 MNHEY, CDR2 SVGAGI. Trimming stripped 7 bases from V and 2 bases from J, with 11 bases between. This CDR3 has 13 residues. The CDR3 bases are TGTGCCAGCACACGCCGGGAGCAAGAGACCCAGTACTTC. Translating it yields CASTRREQETQYF.

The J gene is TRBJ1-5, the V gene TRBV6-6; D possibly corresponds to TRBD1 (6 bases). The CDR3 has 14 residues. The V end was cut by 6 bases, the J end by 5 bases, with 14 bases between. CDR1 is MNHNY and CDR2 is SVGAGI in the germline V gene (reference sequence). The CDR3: CASRGTGRDQPQHF. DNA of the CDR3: TGTGCCAGCAGGGGTACAGGGAGGGATCAGCCCCAGCATTTT.

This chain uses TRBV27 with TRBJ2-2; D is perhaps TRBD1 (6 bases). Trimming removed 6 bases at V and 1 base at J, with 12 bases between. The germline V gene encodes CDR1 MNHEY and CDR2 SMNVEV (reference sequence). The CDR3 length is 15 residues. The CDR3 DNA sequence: TGTGCCAGCAGCCTCGACAGGTTGAACACCGGGGAGCTGTTTTTT. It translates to CASSLDRLNTGELFF.

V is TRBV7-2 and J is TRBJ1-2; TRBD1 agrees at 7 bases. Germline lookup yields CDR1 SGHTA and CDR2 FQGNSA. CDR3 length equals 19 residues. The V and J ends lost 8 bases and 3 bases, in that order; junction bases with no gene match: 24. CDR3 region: CASSSQGGGAADSDYGYTF. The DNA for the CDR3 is TGTGCCAGCTCTTCCCAGGGGGGTGGGGCAGCCGACTCAGACTATGGCTACACCTTC.

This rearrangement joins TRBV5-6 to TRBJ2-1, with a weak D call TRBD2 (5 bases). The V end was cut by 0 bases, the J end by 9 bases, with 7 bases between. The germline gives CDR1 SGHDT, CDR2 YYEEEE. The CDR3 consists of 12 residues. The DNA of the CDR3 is TGTGCCAGCAGCTTGGTGGGAGTTGAGCAGTTCTTC. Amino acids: CASSLVGVEQFF. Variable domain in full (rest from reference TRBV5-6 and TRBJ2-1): DAGVTQSPTHLIKTRGQQVTLRCSPKSGHDTVSWYQQALGQGPQFIFQYYEEEERQRGNFPDRFSGHQFPNYSSELNVNALLLGDSALYLCASSLVGVEQFFGPGTRLTVL.

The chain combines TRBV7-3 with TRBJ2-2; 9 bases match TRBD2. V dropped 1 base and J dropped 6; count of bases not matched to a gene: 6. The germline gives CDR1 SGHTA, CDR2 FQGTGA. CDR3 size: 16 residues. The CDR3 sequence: CASSLMSSGIAGELFF. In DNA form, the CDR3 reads TGTGCCAGCAGCTTAATGTCTAGCGGGATCGCCGGGGAGCTGTTTTTT.

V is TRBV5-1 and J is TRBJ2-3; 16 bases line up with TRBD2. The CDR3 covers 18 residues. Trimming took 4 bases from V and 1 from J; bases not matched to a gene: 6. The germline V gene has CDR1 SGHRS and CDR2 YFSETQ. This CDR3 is CASSAGTSGRAGTDTQYF. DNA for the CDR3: TGCGCCAGCAGCGCCGGGACTAGCGGGAGGGCTGGCACAGATACGCAGTATTTT. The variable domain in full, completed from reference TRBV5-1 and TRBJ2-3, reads KAGVTQTPRYLIKTRGQQVTLSCSPISGHRSVSWYQQTPGQGLQFLFEYFSETQRNKGNFPGRFSGRQFSNSRSEMNVSTLELGDSALYLCASSAGTSGRAGTDTQYFGPGTRLTVL.

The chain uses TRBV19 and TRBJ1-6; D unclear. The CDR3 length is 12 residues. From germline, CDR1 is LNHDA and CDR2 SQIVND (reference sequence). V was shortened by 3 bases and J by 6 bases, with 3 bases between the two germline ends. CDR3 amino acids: CASSIGNSPLHF. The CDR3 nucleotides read TGTGCCAGTAGTATCGGTAATTCACCCCTCCACTTT.

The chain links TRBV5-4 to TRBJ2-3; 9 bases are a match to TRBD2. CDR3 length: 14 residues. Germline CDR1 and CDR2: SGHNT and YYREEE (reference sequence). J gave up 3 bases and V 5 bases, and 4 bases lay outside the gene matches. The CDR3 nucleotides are TGTGCCAGCAGGTCTACTAGCGGGACAGATACGCAGTATTTT. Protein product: CASRSTSGTDTQYF.

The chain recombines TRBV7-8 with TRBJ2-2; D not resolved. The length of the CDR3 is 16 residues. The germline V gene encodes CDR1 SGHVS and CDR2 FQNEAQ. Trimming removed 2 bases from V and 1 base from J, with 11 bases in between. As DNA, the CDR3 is TGTGCCAGCAGCTTAACAGTACAATTGAACACCGGGGAGCTGTTTTTT. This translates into CASSLTVQLNTGELFF.

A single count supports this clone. The CDR3 coding sequence is TGTGCCAGCAAATCCCCCCTAGCGGCTAGCACAGATACGCAGTATTTT. This translates into CASKSPLAASTDTQYF. The J gene is TRBJ2-3, the V gene TRBV2, with 7 bases fitting TRBD2. Looked up from germline, CDR1 is SNHLY and CDR2 is FYNNEI. V lost 7 bases and J lost 0; bases outside the gene matches: 10. There are 16 residues in the CDR3.

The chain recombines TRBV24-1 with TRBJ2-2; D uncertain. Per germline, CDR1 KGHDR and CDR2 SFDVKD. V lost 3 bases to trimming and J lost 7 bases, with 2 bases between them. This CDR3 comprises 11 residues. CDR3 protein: CATSDRGELFF. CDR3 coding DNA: TGTGCCACCAGTGATCGCGGGGAGCTGTTTTTT.

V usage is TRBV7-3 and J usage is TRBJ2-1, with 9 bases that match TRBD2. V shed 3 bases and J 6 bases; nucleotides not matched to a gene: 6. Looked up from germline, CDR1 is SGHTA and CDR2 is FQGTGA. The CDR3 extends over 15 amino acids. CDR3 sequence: CASSFAGTSSNEQFF. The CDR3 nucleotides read TGTGCCAGCAGCTTCGCCGGGACTAGCTCCAATGAGCAGTTCTTC.

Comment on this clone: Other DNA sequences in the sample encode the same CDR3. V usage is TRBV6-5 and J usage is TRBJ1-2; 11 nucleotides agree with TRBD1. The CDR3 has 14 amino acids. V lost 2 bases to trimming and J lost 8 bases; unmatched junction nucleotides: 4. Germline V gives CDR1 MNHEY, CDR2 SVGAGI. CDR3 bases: TGTGCCAGCAGTTACACAGGACAGGGGGCGGGCTACACCTTC. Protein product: CASSYTGQGAGYTF.

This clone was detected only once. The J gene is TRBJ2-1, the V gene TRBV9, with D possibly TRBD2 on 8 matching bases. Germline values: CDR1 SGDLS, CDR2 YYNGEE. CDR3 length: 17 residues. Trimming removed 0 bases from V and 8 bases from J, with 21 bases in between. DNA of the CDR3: TGTGCCAGCAGCGTAGAAGGGGGCGGGAGGAGAGGAGATGAGCAGTTCTTC. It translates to CASSVEGGGRRGDEQFF.

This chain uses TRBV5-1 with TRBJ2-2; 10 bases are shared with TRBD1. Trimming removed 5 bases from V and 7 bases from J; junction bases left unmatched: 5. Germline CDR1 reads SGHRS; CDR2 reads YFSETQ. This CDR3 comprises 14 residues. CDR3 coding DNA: TGCGCCAGCAGGACAGGGGGCGGATTCGGGGAGCTGTTTTTT. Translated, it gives CASRTGGGFGELFF. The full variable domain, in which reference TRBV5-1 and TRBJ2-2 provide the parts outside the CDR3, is KAGVTQTPRYLIKTRGQQVTLSCSPISGHRSVSWYQQTPGQGLQFLFEYFSETQRNKGNFPGRFSGRQFSNSRSEMNVSTLELGDSALYLCASRTGGGFGELFFGEGSRLTVL.